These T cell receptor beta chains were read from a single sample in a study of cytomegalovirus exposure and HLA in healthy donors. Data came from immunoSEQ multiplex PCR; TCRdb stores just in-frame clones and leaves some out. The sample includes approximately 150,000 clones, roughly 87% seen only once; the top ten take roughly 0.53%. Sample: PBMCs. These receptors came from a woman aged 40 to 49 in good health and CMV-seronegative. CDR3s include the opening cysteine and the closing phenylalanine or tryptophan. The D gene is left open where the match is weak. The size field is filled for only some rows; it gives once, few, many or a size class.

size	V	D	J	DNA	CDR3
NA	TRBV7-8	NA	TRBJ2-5	TGTGCCAGCAGCTCAGGGGAGGGGACCCAGTACTTC	CASSSGEGTQYF
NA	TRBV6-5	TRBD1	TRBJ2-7	TGTGCCAGCAGGGGAGGCGGGACAGGGCTCCACGAGCAGTACTTC	CASRGGGTGLHEQYF
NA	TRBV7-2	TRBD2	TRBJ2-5	TGTGCCAGCAGCTTAGGGCTTTTAGCGGGAGGGCCCCAGGAGACCCAGTACTTC	CASSLGLLAGGPQETQYF
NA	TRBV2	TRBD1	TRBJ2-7	TGTGCCAGCACCCCGGGACAGGGGTCCTACGAGCAGTACTTC	CASTPGQGSYEQYF
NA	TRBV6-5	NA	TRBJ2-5	TGTGCCAGCAGTTACTCGGCAAACCAGGGTTTTGGGACCCAGTACTTC	CASSYSANQGFGTQYF
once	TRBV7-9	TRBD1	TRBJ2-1	TGTTCCAGCAGCTTCTACTACAGGGGGCACGACAATGAGCAGTTCTTC	CSSSFYYRGHDNEQFF
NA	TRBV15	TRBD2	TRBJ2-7	TGTGCCACCAGCAGACCTACGGGGGGACTAGCGGGAGGGATACCTTACGAGCAGTACTTC	CATSRPTGGLAGGIPYEQYF
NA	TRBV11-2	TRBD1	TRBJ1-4	TGTGCCAGCAGCTTGCCGGGACAGGTCGAAAAACTGTTTTTT	CASSLPGQVEKLFF
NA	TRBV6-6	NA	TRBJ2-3	TGTGCCAGCAGTCAAAGCACAGATACGCAGTATTTT	CASSQSTDTQYF
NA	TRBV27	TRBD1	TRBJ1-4	TGTGCCAGCAGTTCCACACAGGGGACACTCTTCTCGGACGAAAAACTGTTTTTT	CASSSTQGTLFSDEKLFF
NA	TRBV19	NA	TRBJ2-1	TGTGCCAGTAGGCGGGACAGCTACAATGAGCAGTTCTTC	CASRRDSYNEQFF
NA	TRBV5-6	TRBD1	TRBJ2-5	TGTGCCAGCAGCTTCACCCTCGACAGGGACCAAGAGACCCAGTACTTC	CASSFTLDRDQETQYF
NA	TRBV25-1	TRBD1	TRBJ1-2	TGTGCCAGCAGTGAATCCCGACAGGGCAGCTATGGCTACACCTTC	CASSESRQGSYGYTF
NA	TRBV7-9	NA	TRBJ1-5	TGTGCCAGCAGCTTAGGGGGAGATCAGCCCCAGCATTTT	CASSLGGDQPQHF
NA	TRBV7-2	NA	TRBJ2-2	TGTGCCAGCAGCTTAACCTACGGGACTTACACCGGGGAGCTGTTTTTT	CASSLTYGTYTGELFF
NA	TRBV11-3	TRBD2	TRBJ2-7	TGTGCCAGCAGCTCTGGACTAGCTTCCTACGAGCAGTACTTC	CASSSGLASYEQYF
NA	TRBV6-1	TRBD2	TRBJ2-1	TGTGCCAGCAGGGTGGGACTAGCCAATGAGCAGTTCTTC	CASRVGLANEQFF
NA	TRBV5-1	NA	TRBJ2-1	TGCGCCAGCGGTTTTCGGGGTTTAAATGAGCAGTTCTTC	CASGFRGLNEQFF
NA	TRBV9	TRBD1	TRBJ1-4	TGTGCCAGCAGCGACGGGACAGGAATCGGCGTTGCTAATGAAAAACTGTTTTTT	CASSDGTGIGVANEKLFF
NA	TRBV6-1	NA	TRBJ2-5	TGTGCCAGCAGCGGAGGACCGAGCTTCGAGACCCAGTACTTC	CASSGGPSFETQYF
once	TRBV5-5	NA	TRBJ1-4	TGTGCCAGCAGCCAAAGACTGAGGATGGCAACTAATGAAAAACTGTTTTTT	CASSQRLRMATNEKLFF
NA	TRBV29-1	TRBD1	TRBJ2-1	TGCAGCGTTAATACCGGGACAGGGGGGTCTGAGCAGTTCTTC	CSVNTGTGGSEQFF
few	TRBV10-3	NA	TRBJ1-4	TGTGCCATCAGCTCGGGCGAGGGGGATGAACTGTTTTTT	CAISSGEGDELFF
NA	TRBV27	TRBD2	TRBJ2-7	TGTGCCAGCAGTTTATCAACGACCGGGACTAGCGGGTTACGCTCCTACGAGCAGTACTTC	CASSLSTTGTSGLRSYEQYF
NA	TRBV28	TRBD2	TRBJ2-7	TGTGCCAGCCTCAAGGGGGCTAGCGGGAGGGCGGACGAGCAGTACTTC	CASLKGASGRADEQYF
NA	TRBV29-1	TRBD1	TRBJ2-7	TGCAGCGTGGGGCCAGGGGGCCTCGAGCAGTACTTC	CSVGPGGLEQYF
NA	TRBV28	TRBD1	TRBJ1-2	TGTGCCAGTCAGACAGGGGCTACTAACTATGGCTACACCTTC	CASQTGATNYGYTF
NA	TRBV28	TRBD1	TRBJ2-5	TGTGCCAGCAGTTTATTGGACAGGGATGAGACCCAGTACTTC	CASSLLDRDETQYF
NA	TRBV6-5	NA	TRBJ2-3	TGTGCCAGCACCGGCGGGATCGCAGATACGCAGTATTTT	CASTGGIADTQYF